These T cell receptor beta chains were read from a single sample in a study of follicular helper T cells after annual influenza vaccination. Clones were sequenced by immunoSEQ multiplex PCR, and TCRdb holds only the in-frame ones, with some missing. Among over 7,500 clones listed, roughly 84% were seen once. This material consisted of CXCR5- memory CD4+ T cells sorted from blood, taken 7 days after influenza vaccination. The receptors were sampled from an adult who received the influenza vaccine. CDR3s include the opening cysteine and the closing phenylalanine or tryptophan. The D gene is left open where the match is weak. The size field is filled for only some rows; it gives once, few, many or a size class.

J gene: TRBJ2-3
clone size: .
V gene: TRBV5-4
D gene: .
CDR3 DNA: TGTGCCAGCAGCTACGGGTCCTCATACACAGATACGCAGTATTTT
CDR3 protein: CASSYGSSYTDTQYF

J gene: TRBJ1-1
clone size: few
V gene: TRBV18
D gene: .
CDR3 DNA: TGTGCCAGCTCACCAAGCAAGAACACTGAAGCTTTCTTT
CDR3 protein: CASSPSKNTEAFF

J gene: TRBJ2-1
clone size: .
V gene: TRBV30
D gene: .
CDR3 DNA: TGTGCCTGGAGCCCGGGGGCTCACAATGAGCAGTTCTTC
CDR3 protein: CAWSPGAHNEQFF

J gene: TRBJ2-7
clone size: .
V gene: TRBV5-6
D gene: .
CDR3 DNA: TGTGCCAGCAGCTTGGACGGTAGGGGCCGCCCCTACGAGCAGTACTTC
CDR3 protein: CASSLDGRGRPYEQYF

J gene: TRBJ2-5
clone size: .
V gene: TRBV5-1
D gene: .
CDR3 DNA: TGCGCCAGCAGGCCTAGCGTAGAGACCCAGTACTTC
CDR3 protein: CASRPSVETQYF

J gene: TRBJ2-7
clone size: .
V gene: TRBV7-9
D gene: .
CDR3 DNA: TGTGCCAGCAGCCGGGGGTCTGGAGACGAGCAGTACTTC
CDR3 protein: CASSRGSGDEQYF

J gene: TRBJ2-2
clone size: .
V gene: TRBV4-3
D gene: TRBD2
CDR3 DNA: TGCGCCAGCAGCCAAGATGGGACTAGCGGGATTCACACCGGGGAGCTGTTTTTT
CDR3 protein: CASSQDGTSGIHTGELFF

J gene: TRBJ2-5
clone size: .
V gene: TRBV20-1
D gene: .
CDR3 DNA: TGCAGTGCTGTGGACGGGGAGACCCAGTACTTC
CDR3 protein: CSAVDGETQYF

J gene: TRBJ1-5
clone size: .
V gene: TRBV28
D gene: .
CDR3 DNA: TGTGCCAGCAGGGGCGGTCAGGGTTATCAGCCCCAGCATTTT
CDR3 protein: CASRGGQGYQPQHF

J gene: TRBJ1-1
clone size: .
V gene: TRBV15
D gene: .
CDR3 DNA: TGTGCCACCAGCAGATCCCCGACCACTACCGATGAAGCTTTCTTT
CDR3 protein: CATSRSPTTTDEAFF

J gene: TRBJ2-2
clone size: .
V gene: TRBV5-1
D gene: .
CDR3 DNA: TGCGCCAGCAGCTTGGTTCAGGGGAACACCGGGGAGCTGTTTTTT
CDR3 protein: CASSLVQGNTGELFF

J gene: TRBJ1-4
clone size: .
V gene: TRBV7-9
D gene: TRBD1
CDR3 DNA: TGTGCCAGCAGCGTTAGCCCGGACAGGGGGAATGAAAAACTGTTTTTT
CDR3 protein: CASSVSPDRGNEKLFF

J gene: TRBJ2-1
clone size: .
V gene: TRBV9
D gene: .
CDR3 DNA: TGTGCCAGCAGCTCGACACCGGGACTTCGCAATGAGCAGTTCTTC
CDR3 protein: CASSSTPGLRNEQFF

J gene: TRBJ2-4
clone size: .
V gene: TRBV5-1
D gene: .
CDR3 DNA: TGCGCCAGCAGCTTCCCGGGGGAGGACATTCAGTACTTC
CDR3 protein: CASSFPGEDIQYF

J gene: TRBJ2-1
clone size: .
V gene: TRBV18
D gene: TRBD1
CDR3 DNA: TGTGCCAGCAAACGTGGACAGGGGGTCGAAAATGAGCAGTTCTTC
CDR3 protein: CASKRGQGVENEQFF

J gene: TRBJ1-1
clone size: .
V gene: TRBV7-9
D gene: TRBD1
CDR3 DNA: TGTGCCAGCAGCTCGACAGGGATTGTGCCTGAAGCTTTCTTT
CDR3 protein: CASSSTGIVPEAFF

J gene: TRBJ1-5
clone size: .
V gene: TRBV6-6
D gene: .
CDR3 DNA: TGTGCCAGCCAACGGGGGGGGAATCAGCCCCAGCATTTT
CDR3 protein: CASQRGGNQPQHF

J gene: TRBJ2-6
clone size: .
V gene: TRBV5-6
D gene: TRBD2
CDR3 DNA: TGTGCCAGCAGCTTGGCTCTAGCGGGGGTAGGTGGGGCCAACGTCCTGACTTTC
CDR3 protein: CASSLALAGVGGANVLTF

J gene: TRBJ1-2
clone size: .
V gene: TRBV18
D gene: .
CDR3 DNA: TGTGCCAGCTCACCGGGGAGGGACCACGGCTATGGCTACACCTTC
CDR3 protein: CASSPGRDHGYGYTF

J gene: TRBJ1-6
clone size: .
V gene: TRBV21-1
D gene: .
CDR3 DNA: TGTGCCAGCAGCAAAGGATCTGGAGGGTCGGGGGGGAAATCCTATAATTCACCCCTCCACTTT
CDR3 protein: CASSKGSGGSGGKSYNSPLHF

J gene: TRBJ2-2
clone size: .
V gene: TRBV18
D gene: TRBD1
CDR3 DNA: TGTGCCAGCTCACAAGGGACAGGGGATACCGGGGAGCTGTTTTTT
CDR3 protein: CASSQGTGDTGELFF

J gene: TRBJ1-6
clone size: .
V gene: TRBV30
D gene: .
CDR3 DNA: TGTGCCTGGAGCGGTACGTCGATCAGTTCACCCCTCCACTTT
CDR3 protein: CAWSGTSISSPLHF

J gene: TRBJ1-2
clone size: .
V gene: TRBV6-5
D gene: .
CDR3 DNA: TGTGCCAGCAGTGAATATGGAACGGACTATGGCTACACCTTC
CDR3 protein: CASSEYGTDYGYTF

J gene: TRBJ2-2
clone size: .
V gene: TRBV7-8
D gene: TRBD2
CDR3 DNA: TGTGCCAGCAGCTTAGGGCTCCCGAAGCGGGAGTTAGGTTGGAACACCGGGGAGCTGTTTTTT
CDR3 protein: CASSLGLPKRELGWNTGELFF

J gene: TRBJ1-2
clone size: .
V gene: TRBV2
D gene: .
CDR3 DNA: TGTGCCAGCAGTGTGGCTCCGGTCATGAGTTACACCTTC
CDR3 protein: CASSVAPVMSYTF

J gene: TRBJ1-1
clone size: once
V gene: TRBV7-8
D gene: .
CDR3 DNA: TGTGCCAGCAGCTTGTCTGTTAGAACCAACACTGAAGCTTTCTTT
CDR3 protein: CASSLSVRTNTEAFF

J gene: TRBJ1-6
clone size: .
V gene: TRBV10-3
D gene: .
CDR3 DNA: TGTGCCATCAGTGATGGGGGGCAAAATTCACCCCTCCACTTT
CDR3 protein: CAISDGGQNSPLHF

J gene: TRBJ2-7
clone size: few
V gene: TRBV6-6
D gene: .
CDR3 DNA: TGTGCCAGCAGGCGGGACAGCCCCTACGAGCAGTACTTC
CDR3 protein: CASRRDSPYEQYF

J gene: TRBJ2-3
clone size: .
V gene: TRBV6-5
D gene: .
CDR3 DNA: TGTGCCAGCAGAGACCTTGGAGGCACAGATACGCAGTATTTT
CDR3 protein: CASRDLGGTDTQYF

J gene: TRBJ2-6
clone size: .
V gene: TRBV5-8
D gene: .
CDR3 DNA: TGTGCCAGCAGCACCGCGGGGTCTGGGGCCAACGTCCTGACTTTC
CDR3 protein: CASSTAGSGANVLTF

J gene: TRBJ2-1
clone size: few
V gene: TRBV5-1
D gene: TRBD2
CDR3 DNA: TGCGCCAGCAGCGGGGGACTAGCTGGGGGCAGATACAATGAGCAGTTCTTC
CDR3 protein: CASSGGLAGGRYNEQFF

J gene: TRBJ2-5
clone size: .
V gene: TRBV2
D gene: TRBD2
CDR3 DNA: TGTGCCAGCAGTAGGACTAGTAAAGAGACCCAGTACTTC
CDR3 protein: CASSRTSKETQYF

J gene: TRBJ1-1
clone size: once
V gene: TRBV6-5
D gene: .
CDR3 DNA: TGTGCCAGCAGTTACGGCAGGGGCCTTTCGTGGGAAGCTTTCTTT
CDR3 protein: CASSYGRGLSWEAFF

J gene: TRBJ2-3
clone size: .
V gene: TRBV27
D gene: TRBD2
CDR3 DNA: TGTGCCAGCAGCCGCTTACTAGCGGGAGTAGGCACAGATACGCAGTATTTT
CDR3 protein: CASSRLLAGVGTDTQYF

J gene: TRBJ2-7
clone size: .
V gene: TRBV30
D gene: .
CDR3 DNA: TGTGCCTGGAGTCAACGGTCAACAGGGTATCGCAACGAGCAGTACTTC
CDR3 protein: CAWSQRSTGYRNEQYF

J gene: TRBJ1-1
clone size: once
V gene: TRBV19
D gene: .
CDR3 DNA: TGTGCCAGTAGTTTTCCCGGGAAAGGGGAAGCTTTCTTT
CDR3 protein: CASSFPGKGEAFF

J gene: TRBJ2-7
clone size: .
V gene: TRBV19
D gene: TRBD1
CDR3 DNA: TGTGCCACCAACAGGGGGGACCCTCTCTACGAGCAGTACTTC
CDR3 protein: CATNRGDPLYEQYF

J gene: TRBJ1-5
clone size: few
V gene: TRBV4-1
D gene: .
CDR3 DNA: TGCGCCAGCAGCCCCCGAGGGTTCCAGCCCCAGCATTTT
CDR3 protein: CASSPRGFQPQHF

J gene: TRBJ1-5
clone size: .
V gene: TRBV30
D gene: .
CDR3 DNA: TGTGCCTGGAGGGACAGCGCTAATCAGCCCCAGCATTTT
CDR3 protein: CAWRDSANQPQHF

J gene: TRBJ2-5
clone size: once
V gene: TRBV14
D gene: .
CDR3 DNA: TGTGCCAGCAGCTTAGACAGGCACCGGGGAGAGACCCAGTACTTC
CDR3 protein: CASSLDRHRGETQYF

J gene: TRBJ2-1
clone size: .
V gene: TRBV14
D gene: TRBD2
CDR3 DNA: TGTGCCAGCAGCCAAGATATAGCGGGTGAGCAGTTCTTC
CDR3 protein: CASSQDIAGEQFF

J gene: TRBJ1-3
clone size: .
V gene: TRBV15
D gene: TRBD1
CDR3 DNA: TGTGCCACCAGCAGAAACCCGCCGGGGACAGGTACTGGAAACACCATATATTTT
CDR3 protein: CATSRNPPGTGTGNTIYF

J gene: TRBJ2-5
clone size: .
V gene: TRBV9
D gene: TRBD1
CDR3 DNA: TGTGCCAGCAGCGTCTCGACAGGGCCAGAGACCCAGTACTTC
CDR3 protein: CASSVSTGPETQYF

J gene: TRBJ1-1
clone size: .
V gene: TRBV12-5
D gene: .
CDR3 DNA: TGTGCTAGTGGTTTGGTATCCCTAGGGGAAAGGATGAACACTGAAGCTTTCTTT
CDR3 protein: CASGLVSLGERMNTEAFF

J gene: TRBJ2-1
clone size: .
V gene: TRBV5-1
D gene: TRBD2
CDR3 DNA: TGCGCCAGCAGCAGCGGGACTAGCGGGAACAATGAGCAGTTCTTC
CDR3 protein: CASSSGTSGNNEQFF

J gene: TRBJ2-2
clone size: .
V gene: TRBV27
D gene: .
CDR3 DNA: TGTGCCAGCAAGACCACCCAGGGGACAACCGGGGAGCTGTTTTTT
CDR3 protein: CASKTTQGTTGELFF

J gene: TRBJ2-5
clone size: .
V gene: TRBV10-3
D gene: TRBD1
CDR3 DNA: TGTGCCATCAGTTTGGGCCAGGGGGCCCAAGAGACCCAGTACTTC
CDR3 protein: CAISLGQGAQETQYF

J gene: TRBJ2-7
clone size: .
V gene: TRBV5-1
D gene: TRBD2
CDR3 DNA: TGCGCCAGCAGTTATAGCGGGAGGAGCTCCTACGAGCAGTACTTC
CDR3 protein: CASSYSGRSSYEQYF